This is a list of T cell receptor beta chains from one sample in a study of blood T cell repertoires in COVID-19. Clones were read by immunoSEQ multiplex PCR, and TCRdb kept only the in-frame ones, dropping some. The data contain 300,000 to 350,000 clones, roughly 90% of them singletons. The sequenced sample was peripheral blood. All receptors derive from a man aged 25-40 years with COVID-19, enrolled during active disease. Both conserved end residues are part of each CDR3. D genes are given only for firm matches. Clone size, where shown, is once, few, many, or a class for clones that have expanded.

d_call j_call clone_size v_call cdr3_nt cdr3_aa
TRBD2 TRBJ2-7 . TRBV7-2 TGTGCCAGCAGCTCCACTTGGGGGGGGAGCTACGAGCAGTACTTC CASSSTWGGSYEQYF
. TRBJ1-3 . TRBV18 TGTGCCAGCTCACCATCGTACAACTCTGGAAACACCATATATTTT CASSPSYNSGNTIYF
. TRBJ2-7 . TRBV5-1 TGCGCCAGCACCCCGGGACAAAAAAACTACGAGCAGTACTTC CASTPGQKNYEQYF
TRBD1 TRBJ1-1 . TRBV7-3 TGTGCCAGCAGCTCGAGGACAGGGACTGAAGCTTTCTTT CASSSRTGTEAFF
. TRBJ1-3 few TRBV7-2 TGTGCCAGCAGCCCGGGCTCTGGAAACACCATATATTTT CASSPGSGNTIYF
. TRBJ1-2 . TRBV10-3 TGTGCCATCAGAGAAGTCTATCTCAACTATGGCTACACCTTC CAIREVYLNYGYTF
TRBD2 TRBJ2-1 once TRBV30 TGTGCCTGGAGTCGCGGACTAGCGGGAGTAGATGAGCAGTTCTTC CAWSRGLAGVDEQFF
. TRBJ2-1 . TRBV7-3 TGTGCCAGCAGCTTAAATTCTGACAATGAGCAGTTCTTC CASSLNSDNEQFF
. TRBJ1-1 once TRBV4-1 TGCGCCAGCAGCCAAGACAATCAGAACACTGAAGCTTTCTTT CASSQDNQNTEAFF
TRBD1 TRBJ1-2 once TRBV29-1 TGCAGCGTTGGAACGGGACAGGGGCAAAACTATGGCTACACCTTC CSVGTGQGQNYGYTF
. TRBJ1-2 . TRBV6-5 TGTGCCAGCAGTTACTCGAAGCAGGGAGGCTATGGCTACACCTTC CASSYSKQGGYGYTF
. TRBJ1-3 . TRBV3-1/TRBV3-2 TGTGCCAGCAGCCACGGGGGGGCTGGAAACACCATATATTTT CASSHGGAGNTIYF
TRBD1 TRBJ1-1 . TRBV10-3 TGTGCCACCGGACAGGGTTTGACTGAAGCTTTCTTT CATGQGLTEAFF
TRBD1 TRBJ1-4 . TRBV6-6 TGTGCCAGCAGGCAGGGGGCTAATGAAAAACTGTTTTTT CASRQGANEKLFF